Given below is one T cell receptor (beta chain) in context. The antigen remains unidentified. The study ran its PCR with 60 Vbeta and 13 Jbeta primers. Using immunoSEQ multiplex PCR, the repertoire was profiled, and TCRdb retains in-frame clones only, with some absent. The profile shows some 130,000 clones, over 75% of them singletons. These donors counted as nominally healthy when sampled, but unrecorded immune exposures were likely. These data come from a study of cytomegalovirus exposure and HLA in healthy donors. About the research overall: Approximately 180 million T cells yielded 120 million or so unique TCR beta sequences, as an earlier analysis found.

The CDR3 is 13 residues long. From germline, CDR1 is SGHNT and CDR2 YYREEE (reference sequence). V lost 1 base and J lost 6, with 11 bases in between. Study-level points and caveats: One later analysis reportedly identified an Asian-associated ancestry cluster that showed fewer N-insertions than the 666-donor mean.

The chain joins TRBV5-4 to TRBJ2-7, with D possibly being TRBD1 (6 bases). Sample: PBMCs. The source of this sequence is a woman in her 40s in good health and CMV-seropositive. CDR3 bases: TGTGCCAGCAGCTTGCAGGGGAAAGGCGAGCAGTACTTC. It yields the protein CASSLQGKGEQYF.